Below are 30 T cell receptor beta chains sequenced from a single sample in a study of spatial heterogeneity in lung cancer (dated 2019 in TCRdb). The time point label, read with the paper, signifies: blood at routine non-recurrence follow-up after resection. The library was prepared using 5' RACE. The instrument given in TCRdb is NextSeq 500. TCRdb reworked the public reads: Q25 trimming with fastp, MiXCR clone assembly, productive beta chains retained. Here each entry gathers all rows of one CDR3 protein and keeps the most common genes and DNA. In all, the sample holds roughly 10,000 distinct CDR3 sequences, and over 20% of those were seen once. Around 47% of the sample rests with the top ten. The source material was PBMCs, sampled at follow-up. The receptors come from a male donor with early-stage non-small cell lung cancer.

This clonotype was found a few times. The chain carries TRBV18 and TRBJ2-7, with 10 nucleotides matching TRBD1. The CDR3 is made up of 18 amino acids. V shed 6 bases and J 6 bases; nucleotides not matched to a gene: 20. CDR1 and CDR2 from the germline V gene are KGHSH and LQKENI. Here the CDR3 reads CASSVRQGASRSGVEQYF. CDR3 coding DNA: TGTGCCAGCTCCGTCAGACAGGGGGCTTCCCGAAGTGGGGTCGAGCAGTACTTC.

This clonotype was detected ten times or more. V usage is TRBV15 and J usage is TRBJ1-6, with D perhaps matching TRBD1 (6 bases). Germline lookup yields CDR1 LNHNV and CDR2 YYDKDF (reference sequence). Trimming pared 3 bases from V and 5 bases from J, leaving 8 bases between. CDR3 length equals 14 residues. The CDR3 bases are TGTGCCACCAGCAGTGGACAGCATAATTCACCCCTCCACTTT. Translation: CATSSGQHNSPLHF.

This clonotype turned up a few times. It is likely a read error, because the conserved phenylalanine at the end of the CDR3 is missing. This chain joins TRBV3-1 and TRBJ2-3, with 13 bases matching TRBD2. Germline V lookup: CDR1 LGHDT, CDR2 YNNKEL (reference sequence). J gave up 5 bases and V 4 bases, and 0 bases lay outside the gene matches. The CDR3 sequence is 14 residues long. DNA of the CDR3: TGTGCCAGCAGCCGGACTAGCGGGAGAGATACGCAGTATTTG. Its translation: CASSRTSGRDTQYL.

This clonotype appeared many times. The chain joins TRBV24-1 to TRBJ2-7; TRBD1 agrees at 7 bases. The J segment lost 2 bases and the V segment lost 3 bases, leaving 3 bases of the junction unmatched. CDR3 length equals 14 residues. Germline V gene data show CDR1 as KGHDR and CDR2 as SFDVKD. DNA for the CDR3: TGTGCCACCAGTGATACCCAGGGGGCCTACGAGCAGTACTTC. It translates to CATSDTQGAYEQYF.

This clonotype has a count of ten or more. The J gene is TRBJ1-6, the V gene TRBV5-5; D is unresolved. The CDR3 has 14 amino acids. Per the germline V gene, CDR1 is SGHKS and CDR2 is YYEKEE (reference sequence). V was trimmed by 4 bases and J by 10 bases, leaving 15 bases between them. CDR3 in DNA: TGTGCCAGCAGCCCACAACCGGGGAACTCACCCCTCCACTTT. This encodes CASSPQPGNSPLHF.

The chain is built from TRBV28 and TRBJ2-7, with D perhaps given as TRBD1 or TRBD2 (6 bases each). This CDR3 spans 12 amino acids. The germline CDR1 and CDR2 sequences are MDHEN and SYDVKM. V was trimmed by 2 bases and J by 9 bases, leaving 11 bases between them. The CDR3 region is CASSLTGAGQYF. CDR3 coding DNA: TGTGCCAGCAGTTTAACGGGGGCGGGGCAGTACTTC.

In the case of this clonotype: Germline and junction disagree at one end, which may indicate a read error. The chain employs TRBV3-1 and TRBJ2-7, with D perhaps TRBD2 (6 bases). The CDR3 consists of 13 residues. The germline V gene encodes CDR1 LGHDT and CDR2 YNNKEL (reference sequence). CDR3 region: CASSRAQSGLPFF. For the CDR3, the DNA is TGTGCCAGCAGCCGAGCCCAATCGGGACTCCCGTTCTTC.

This chain uses TRBV27 with TRBJ2-7, with no clear D. Germline assignment: CDR1 MNHEY and CDR2 SMNVEV (reference sequence). This CDR3 has 14 amino acids. The V end was cut by 1 base, the J end by 2 bases, with 9 bases between. For the CDR3, the DNA is TGTGCCAGCAGTTTATTCGCTCCTCCCTACGAGCAGTACTTC. As protein: CASSLFAPPYEQYF.

This chain uses TRBV29-1 with TRBJ2-7; D not resolved. The CDR3 is 10 amino acids. Germline values: CDR1 SQVTM, CDR2 ANQGSEA. Trimming removed 7 bases at V and 7 bases at J, with 11 bases between. The CDR3 DNA sequence: TGCAGCGCCTCTATGGGGGAGCAGTACTTC. Encoded protein: CSASMGEQYF.

This clonotype appeared many times. V is TRBV4-2 and J is TRBJ2-1; 10 nucleotides match TRBD2. This CDR3 has 17 amino acids. Germline V lookup: CDR1 LGHNA, CDR2 YNFKEQ. The ends lost 0 bases at V and 6 bases at J; junction bases unmatched: 8. The CDR3 region is CASSQDPSGSPLNEQFF. The CDR3 nucleotides read TGTGCCAGCAGCCAAGATCCTAGCGGGAGCCCCCTCAATGAGCAGTTCTTC.

Sample share makes this clonotype medium-sized (0.01 to 0.1%). V and J are TRBV29-1 and TRBJ2-7; D may be TRBD1 (5 bases). With 7 bases removed from V and 1 base from J, the gap between germline ends came to 11 bases. This CDR3 has 12 amino acids. The germline V gene encodes CDR1 SQVTM and CDR2 ANQGSEA. The CDR3 spells CSAGQGSYEQYF. CDR3 nucleotide sequence: TGCAGCGCCGGGCAGGGTTCCTACGAGCAGTACTTC.

V gene TRBV6-2 or TRBV6-3 combines with J gene TRBJ2-2, with D possibly matching TRBD2 (6 bases). Between the trimmed V and J ends, which lost 2 bases and 2 bases, there was a span of 15 bases. This CDR3 spans 17 amino acids. The germline V gene has CDR1 MNHEY and CDR2 SVGEGT. CDR3 region: CASSYAPGTHNTGELFF. The CDR3 bases are TGTGCCAGCAGTTACGCCCCCGGGACTCATAACACCGGGGAGCTGTTTTTT.

In its sample, this clonotype was seen a few times. The V and J genes are TRBV12-3 or TRBV12-4 and TRBJ1-2; no clear D gene. The CDR3 consists of 12 residues. V lost 1 base and J lost 7, with 7 bases in between. Here the CDR3 DNA reads TGTGCCAGCAGTTTAGATGTCGGTGGCTACACCTTC. Translated: CASSLDVGGYTF.

This clonotype was counted a single time. An end of the junction differs from the germline gene, which may be a read error. The chain joins TRBV11-2 to TRBJ2-1, with D tentatively TRBD1 (6 bases). Germline V gene data show CDR1 as SGHAT and CDR2 as FQNNGV. The CDR3 length is 12 residues. The CDR3 nucleotides read TGTGCCAGCAGCACAGGGACGGTCAAATGTGTCTTC. Its protein product is CASSTGTVKCVF.

This clonotype was picked up many times. Here the CDR3 DNA reads TGTGCCAGCAGCTCCGCGGGACAGACCTCCTATGGCTACACCTTC. Amino acid sequence: CASSSAGQTSYGYTF. The J gene is TRBJ1-2, the V gene TRBV7-2; the match to TRBD1 covers 7 bases. Germline V gene lookup returns CDR1 SGHTA and CDR2 FQGNSA. The junction had 9 bases not matched to a gene; V was cut back by 4 bases and J by 4 bases. The CDR3 loop spans 15 amino acids.

This clonotype has a handful of counts. The chain is built from TRBV9 and TRBJ2-2, with a possible D match to TRBD1 (5 bases). Germline V gene sequence: CDR1 SGDLS, CDR2 YYNGEE. The germline V and J ends were trimmed by 3 bases and 2 bases, with 20 bases remaining between them. The CDR3 consists of 18 residues. CDR3 sequence: CASSAPSQGRSNTGELFF. The DNA of the CDR3 is TGTGCCAGCAGCGCCCCCTCCCAGGGCAGGAGCAACACCGGGGAGCTGTTTTTT.

This clonotype was picked up many times. This chain joins TRBV6-6 and TRBJ1-6, with TRBD1 matching over 7 bases. Trimming at V came to 0 bases and at J to 10 bases, leaving 6 bases not matched to a gene. This CDR3 is built from 15 residues. Germline assignment: CDR1 MNHNY and CDR2 SVGAGI (reference sequence). The chain's CDR3 is CASSYSQGLGSPLHF. The CDR3 DNA reads TGTGCCAGCAGTTACTCACAGGGGTTAGGGTCACCCCTCCACTTT.

This clonotype was seen at least ten times. The J gene is TRBJ1-5, the V gene TRBV28; a weak D match, TRBD1 (6 bases). The V gene's germline CDR1 is MDHEN and CDR2 SYDVKM. V was trimmed by 5 bases and J by 11 bases, leaving 31 bases between them. The CDR3 totals 18 residues. DNA for the CDR3: TGTGCCAGCAGTAAAGGATTTAGGCGGAAAACAGGGTCGGTATCCCAGCATTTT. This sequence encodes CASSKGFRRKTGSVSQHF.

Only a few counts were recorded for this clonotype. CDR3 DNA: TGTGCCATCAGTGTTCTAGCGGGGGGGAGCACAGATACGCAGTATTTT. It translates to CAISVLAGGSTDTQYF. The rearrangement joins TRBV10-3 to TRBJ2-3; TRBD2 aligns across 12 bases. V dropped 4 bases and J dropped 0; count of bases not matched to a gene: 2. This CDR3 has 16 residues. Looked up from germline, CDR1 is ENHRY and CDR2 is SYGVKD.

This clonotype was recorded many times. The chain is built from TRBV7-2 and TRBJ1-5; D gene unclear. Germline CDR1 and CDR2: SGHTA and FQGNSA. This CDR3 is built from 16 residues. Deletions cut 2 bases from V and 0 bases from J, with 11 bases between. The CDR3 DNA reads TGTGCCAGCAGCTTATATTCGGCTATTAGCAATCAGCCCCAGCATTTT. This translates into CASSLYSAISNQPQHF.

In its sample, this clonotype was seen many times. The rearrangement joins TRBV2 to TRBJ1-1, with TRBD1 matching over 9 bases. The germline V gene has CDR1 SNHLY and CDR2 FYNNEI. The CDR3 is 13 amino acids. The trim removed 6 bases at V and 4 bases at J, leaving 3 bases unmatched. The chain's CDR3 is CASRADRGTEAFF. The CDR3 bases are TGTGCCAGCAGAGCGGACAGGGGCACTGAAGCTTTCTTT.

This clonotype is medium-sized. The genes are TRBV12-3 or TRBV12-4 and TRBJ1-4; perhaps TRBD1 as D (5 bases). The ends were cut back, 6 bases at V and 10 bases at J, with 9 bases in the middle. This CDR3 has 11 residues. DNA of the CDR3: TGTGCCAGCAGCGGGGGAGGAAAACTGTTTTTT. It specifies CASSGGGKLFF.

The gene calls are TRBV29-1 and TRBJ1-4; D might be TRBD1 (5 bases). Germline CDR1 is SQVTM and CDR2 is ANQGSEA. The CDR3 has 11 amino acids. V lost 7 bases and J 7 bases, leaving 10 bases between the germline ends. CDR3 coding DNA: TGCAGCGCCGGGAGGGGTGAAAAACTGTTTTTT. It translates to CSAGRGEKLFF.

V gene TRBV12-3 or TRBV12-4 combines with J gene TRBJ1-1; D possibly corresponds to TRBD1 (6 bases). CDR3 length: 14 amino acids. V shed 6 bases and J shed 1 base, with 12 bases lying between them. The CDR3 region is CASSSGTPNTEAFF. In nucleotides, the CDR3 is TGTGCCAGCAGCTCCGGGACACCGAACACTGAAGCTTTCTTT.

This clonotype was picked up many times. The DNA for the CDR3 is TGCTCCACAACGGGGGCTAGCGGGAGGGCCGGGGAGCAGTTCTTC. This codes for CSTTGASGRAGEQFF. This chain joins TRBV29-1 and TRBJ2-1; 12 positions agree with TRBD2. Looked up from germline, CDR1 is SQVTM and CDR2 is ANQGSEA. CDR3 length equals 15 residues.

The rearrangement links TRBV12-3 or TRBV12-4 to TRBJ2-2, with 8 bases aligning to TRBD1. With 8 bases clipped from V and 1 base from J, the junction kept 12 bases outside the gene matches. This CDR3 is 17 amino acids long. The CDR3 nucleotides are TGTGCCAGCGCGCCAAATATCGGACAGGGGAACACCGGGGAGCTGTTTTTT. Residues: CASAPNIGQGNTGELFF.

As to this clonotype: A much larger clone lies one base from this, so it may be a read error. The V gene is TRBV7-2, the J gene TRBJ2-3; D is possibly TRBD1 or TRBD2 (5 bases each). Germline CDR1 and CDR2: SGHTA and FQGNSA. The CDR3 spans 13 residues. V gave up 9 bases and J gave up 4 bases, with 14 bases separating them. The CDR3 region has the DNA TGTGCCAGAAGCCGGGACCCCGCAGATACGCAGTATTTT. Its protein is CARSRDPADTQYF.

CDR3 in amino acids: CSARRTNVQETQYF. The CDR3 DNA follows: TGCAGTGCTAGAAGGACTAACGTCCAAGAGACCCAGTACTTC. The chain employs TRBV20-1 and TRBJ2-5, with D possibly matching TRBD2 (6 bases). This CDR3 spans 14 amino acids. V lost 2 bases and J lost 1, with 11 bases in between. Germline V CDR1 and CDR2: DFQATT, SNEGSKA (reference sequence).

The V and J genes are TRBV29-1 and TRBJ2-5, with D perhaps TRBD1 (5 bases). The CDR3 totals 13 residues. V was shortened by 3 bases and J by 1 base, with 9 bases between the two germline ends. The germline CDR1 and CDR2 sequences are SQVTM and ANQGSEA. The CDR3 reads CSVDRQSQETQYF. As DNA, the CDR3 is TGCAGCGTTGACCGACAGAGCCAAGAGACCCAGTACTTC.

The rearrangement uses TRBV2 and TRBJ2-7; D is perhaps TRBD1 or TRBD2 (6 bases each). Germline V gene lookup returns CDR1 SNHLY and CDR2 FYNNEI. The CDR3 length is 14 residues. The germline V and J ends were trimmed by 10 bases and 3 bases, with 19 bases remaining between them. The CDR3 reads CANHVRDNNYEQYF. CDR3 bases: TGTGCCAACCATGTGCGGGACAATAACTACGAGCAGTACTTC.